The clone carrying this T cell receptor (beta chain) was seen at least ten times. No antigen is known for it. J gave up 8 bases and V 4 bases, and 6 bases lay outside the gene matches. CDR1 SGHRS and CDR2 YFSETQ come from the germline V gene. The CDR3 loop spans 13 amino acids. The data stem from a study of regulatory T cells in long-lasting Graves disease. The time point here: newly diagnosed GD, antithyroid drugs for less than 3 months. The TCR library was made from RNA that had been extracted from PBMCs in TRIzol. Patients came from an endocrinology department in Xi'an, China. Assembly of TCR beta libraries relied on iRepertoire HTBI primers together with Arm-PCR of CDR3 regions. MiXCR was run by TCRdb on the multiplex PCR reads, yielding one entry per CDR3 protein. The data hold fewer than 650,000 distinct CDR3 sequences, with 16% observed a single time. Points from the study as a whole: Persistent cases favored TRBV28, TRBJ1-2 and TRBJ2-5.

These data also featured in a second study, about T cells in Graves' hyperthyroidism and ophthalmopathy. From that paper: Ophthalmopathy was separated from stable hyperthyroidism by a 13 V-J model.

The chain couples TRBV5-1 to TRBJ2-1; 7 positions agree with TRBD1. The receptor comes from a woman in her thirties with Graves disease. Here the sequenced sample was peripheral blood mononuclear cells (PBMCs), taken at new diagnosis, from a patient treated with antithyroid drugs. This CDR3 is CASSTGQNHEQFF. DNA of the CDR3: TGCGCCAGCAGCACGGGACAGAACCATGAGCAGTTCTTC.